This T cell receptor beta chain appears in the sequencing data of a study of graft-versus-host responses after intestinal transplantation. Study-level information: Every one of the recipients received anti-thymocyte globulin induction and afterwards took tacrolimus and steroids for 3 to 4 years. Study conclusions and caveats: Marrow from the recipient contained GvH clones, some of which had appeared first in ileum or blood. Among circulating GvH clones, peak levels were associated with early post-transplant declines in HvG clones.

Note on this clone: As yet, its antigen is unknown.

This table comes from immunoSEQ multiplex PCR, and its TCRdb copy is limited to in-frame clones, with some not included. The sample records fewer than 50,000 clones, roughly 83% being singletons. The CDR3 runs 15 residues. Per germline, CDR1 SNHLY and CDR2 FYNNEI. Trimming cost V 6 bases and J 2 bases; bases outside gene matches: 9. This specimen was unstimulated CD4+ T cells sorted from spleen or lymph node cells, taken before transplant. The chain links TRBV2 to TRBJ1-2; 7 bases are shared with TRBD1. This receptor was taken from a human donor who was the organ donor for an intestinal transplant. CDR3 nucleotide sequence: TGTGCCAGCAGCGGAGGACAGGTACCCAACTATGGCTACACCTTC. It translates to CASSGGQVPNYGYTF.